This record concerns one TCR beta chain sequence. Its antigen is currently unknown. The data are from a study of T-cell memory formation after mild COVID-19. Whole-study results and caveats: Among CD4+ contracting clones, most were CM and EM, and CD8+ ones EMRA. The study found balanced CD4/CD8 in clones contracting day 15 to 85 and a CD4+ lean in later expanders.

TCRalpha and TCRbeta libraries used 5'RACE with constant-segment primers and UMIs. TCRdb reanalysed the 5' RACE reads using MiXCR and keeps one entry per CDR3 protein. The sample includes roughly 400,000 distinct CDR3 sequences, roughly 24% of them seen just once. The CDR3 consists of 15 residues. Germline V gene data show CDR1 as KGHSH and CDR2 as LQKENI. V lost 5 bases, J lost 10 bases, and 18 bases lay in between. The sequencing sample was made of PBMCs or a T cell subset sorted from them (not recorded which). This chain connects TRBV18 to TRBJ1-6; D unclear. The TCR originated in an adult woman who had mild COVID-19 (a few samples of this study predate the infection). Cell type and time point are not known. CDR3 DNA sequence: TGTGCCAGCTCAGGAGGCGGGCCCACTCAATCACCCCTCCACTTT. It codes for CASSGGGPTQSPLHF.